Here is one TCR beta chain with its context. Its antigen is as yet unknown. From the approximately 120-subject validation cohort, which was separate from the roughly 610-subject first cohort, the donors were drawn. This specimen comes from a study of cytomegalovirus exposure and HLA in healthy donors. Clones were sequenced by immunoSEQ multiplex PCR, and TCRdb holds only the in-frame ones, with some missing. This sample has over 120,000 clones, with approximately 94% found just once. General observations from the study: The listing of 150 to 200 TCR beta chains classed them as cytomegalovirus-associated. One later analysis, an examination of the roughly 130 validation repertoires, found that first-cohort TCR clusters tended to co-occur in them.

From germline, CDR1 is ENHRY and CDR2 SYGVKD. This CDR3 is built from 20 residues. Germline trimming cut 0 bases from V and 1 base from J; bases unmatched to any gene: 13. This TCR was sampled from a man between 18 and 35 years old in good health and CMV-seropositive. This chain connects TRBV10-3 to TRBJ2-3, with TRBD2 matching 10 bases. The sequenced sample consisted of PBMCs. The CDR3 loop is CAISESMRAGGPNRTDTQYF. In nucleotides, the CDR3 is TGTGCCATCAGTGAGTCGATGAGAGCGGGAGGGCCGAATCGCACAGATACGCAGTATTTT.